What follows is one TCR beta chain and its context. The CDR3 contains 15 residues. Germline CDR1 reads MNHEY; CDR2 reads SVGAGI. V lost 2 bases and J lost 5, with 16 bases in between. In the source study's methods: Counts of nucleated cells, estimated from reference gene primer amplification, were obtained. The assay was immunoSEQ multiplex PCR, and TCRdb's table has in-frame clones only and misses some. V, J and clone size reflect that table, while D and trimming were determined from the DNA. The sample has about 50,000 clones; approximately 82% are singletons. Study members were between about 18 and 95 years old and lived in fewer than 30 US regions. Participant-reported clinical history was the basis for cohort assignment. The record originates from a study of blood T cell repertoires in COVID-19. Turning to the study itself: Sample material is recorded as cDNA or gDNA derived from T cells, B-cell-depleted T cells, or PBMCs.

Sequencing was carried out using PBMCs or T cells enriched from blood (not recorded which). The chain links TRBV6-5 to TRBJ2-7, with a possible D match to TRBD2 (7 bases). This clonotype was sampled from a woman aged 45-65 years with acute COVID-19. CDR3 nucleotide sequence: TGTGCCAGCAGTTACGTCGCGGGGGCCCTACACGAGCAGTACTTC. It codes for CASSYVAGALHEQYF.